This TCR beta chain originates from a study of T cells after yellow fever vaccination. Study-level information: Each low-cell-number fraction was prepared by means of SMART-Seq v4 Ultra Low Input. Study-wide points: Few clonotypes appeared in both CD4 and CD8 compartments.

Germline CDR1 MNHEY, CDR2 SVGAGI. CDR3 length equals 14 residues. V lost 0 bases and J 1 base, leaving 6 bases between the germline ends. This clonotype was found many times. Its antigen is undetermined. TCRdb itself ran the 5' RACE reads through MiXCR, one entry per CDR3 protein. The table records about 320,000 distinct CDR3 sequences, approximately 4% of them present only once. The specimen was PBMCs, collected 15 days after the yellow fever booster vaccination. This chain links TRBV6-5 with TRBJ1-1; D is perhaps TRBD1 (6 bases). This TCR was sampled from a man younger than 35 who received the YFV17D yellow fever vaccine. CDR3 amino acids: CASSYSTGNTEAFF. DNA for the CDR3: TGTGCCAGCAGTTACTCGACAGGGAACACTGAAGCTTTCTTT.